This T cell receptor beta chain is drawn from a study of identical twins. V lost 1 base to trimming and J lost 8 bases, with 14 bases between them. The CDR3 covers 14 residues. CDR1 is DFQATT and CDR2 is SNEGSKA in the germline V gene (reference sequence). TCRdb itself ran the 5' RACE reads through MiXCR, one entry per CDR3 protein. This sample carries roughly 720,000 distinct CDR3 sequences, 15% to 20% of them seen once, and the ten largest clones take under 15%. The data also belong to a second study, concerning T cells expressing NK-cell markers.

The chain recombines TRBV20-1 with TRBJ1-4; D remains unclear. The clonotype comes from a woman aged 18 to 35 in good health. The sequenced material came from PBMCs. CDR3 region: CSARVGSGEEKLFF. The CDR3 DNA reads TGCAGTGCTAGAGTAGGCAGCGGGGAGGAAAAACTGTTTTTT.